Below are 19 T cell receptor beta chains sequenced from a single sample in a study of T cell responses to AZD1222 COVID-19 vaccine. Sequenced by immunoSEQ multiplex PCR; TCRdb stores in-frame clones only, minus some. The data show fewer than 200,000 clones, around 90% seen once. This specimen was peripheral blood, taken on day 0 of AZD1222 vaccination. The receptors derive from an adult in good health.

This chain joins TRBV7-9 and TRBJ1-5, with D uncertain. The CDR3 loop spans 14 amino acids. V shed 0 bases and J shed 2 bases, with 5 bases lying between them. From germline, CDR1 is SEHNR and CDR2 FQNEAQ (reference sequence). CDR3 region: CASSLASGNQPQHF. Here the CDR3 DNA reads TGTGCCAGCAGCTTAGCGTCAGGCAATCAGCCCCAGCATTTT.

V and J are TRBV7-6 and TRBJ2-7, with 14 bases identical to TRBD2. CDR3 size: 15 residues. V lost 8 bases to trimming and J lost 7 bases; unmatched junction nucleotides: 10. The germline V gene has CDR1 SGHVS and CDR2 FNYEAQ. CDR3 nucleotide sequence: TGTGCCAGCGGGGATGCGGGACTAGCGGGAGAAGAGCAGTACTTC. Amino acid sequence: CASGDAGLAGEEQYF.

The sample holds one count of this clone. This chain uses TRBV19 with TRBJ1-4; D is undetermined. V lost 3 bases and J 5 bases, leaving 13 bases between the germline ends. Germline V gene data show CDR1 as LNHDA and CDR2 as SQIVND (reference sequence). The CDR3 is 15 amino acids. CDR3 bases: TGTGCCAGTAGTATTCGTGGCAGAAGCAATGAAAAACTGTTTTTT. Its protein is CASSIRGRSNEKLFF.

V and J are TRBV4-3 and TRBJ2-1; D is possibly TRBD2 (6 bases). CDR1 and CDR2 from the germline V gene are LGHNA and YSLEER. CDR3 size: 18 residues. Trimming removed 0 bases at V and 4 bases at J, with 19 bases between. CDR3: CASSQDPPLGGDYNEQFF. The CDR3 DNA reads as TGCGCCAGCAGCCAAGATCCACCATTGGGCGGGGATTACAATGAGCAGTTCTTC.

This clone was counted only a few times. V is TRBV7-2 and J is TRBJ1-6, with 8 nucleotides matching TRBD1. Germline assignment: CDR1 SGHTA and CDR2 FQGNSA. The CDR3 runs to 15 residues. V was pared by 5 bases and J by 6 bases, with 6 bases of the junction left unmatched. The CDR3 sequence: CASSSRTGRNSPLHF. The CDR3 nucleotides are TGTGCCAGCAGCAGCCGGACAGGGCGTAATTCACCCCTCCACTTT.

The rearrangement uses TRBV24-1 and TRBJ2-5, with 10 nucleotides matching TRBD2. This CDR3 is 18 amino acids long. With V trimmed by 5 bases and J by 5 bases, 16 bases remained unmatched. Germline-derived CDR1 and CDR2 are KGHDR and SFDVKD. CDR3 in amino acids: CATSASVGAGGPGETQYF. The CDR3 DNA reads as TGTGCCACCAGTGCCAGCGTGGGAGCGGGAGGGCCTGGGGAGACCCAGTACTTC.

On this clone itself: Other DNA sequences in this sample translate to the same CDR3. The chain carries TRBV28 and TRBJ1-1, with D unclear. CDR3 length equals 11 residues. Per germline, CDR1 MDHEN and CDR2 SYDVKM. Deletions cut 3 bases from V and 5 bases from J, with 4 bases between. CDR3 in DNA: TGTGCCAGCAGTTTTGGAACTGAAGCTTTCTTT. This codes for CASSFGTEAFF.

The rearrangement joins TRBV29-1 to TRBJ2-1, with 11 bases that match TRBD1. The CDR3 spans 14 residues. Germline V gene lookup returns CDR1 SQVTM and CDR2 ANQGSEA. Unmatched junction bases numbered 4, after V lost 6 bases and J lost 3 bases. The CDR3 here is CSVGTGGRYNEQFF. In nucleotides, the CDR3 is TGCAGCGTAGGGACAGGGGGACGCTACAATGAGCAGTTCTTC.

V gene TRBV2 combines with J gene TRBJ2-7; 8 positions agree with TRBD1. The CDR3 is made up of 14 amino acids. Losses at the gene ends were 3 bases for V and 2 bases for J; bases not matched to a gene: 3. Germline CDR1 reads SNHLY; CDR2 reads FYNNEI. CDR3 sequence: CASSEGQAAYEQYF. The CDR3 DNA sequence: TGTGCCAGCAGTGAGGGACAGGCAGCCTACGAGCAGTACTTC. Looking up the rest from reference TRBV2 and TRBJ2-7 gives the full variable domain: EPEVTQTPSHQVTQMGQEVILRCVPISNHLYFYWYRQILGQKVEFLVSFYNNEISEKSEIFDDQFSVERPDGSNFTLKIRSTKLEDSAMYFCASSEGQAAYEQYFGPGTRLTVT.

The chain has TRBV30 and TRBJ2-1; 9 positions agree with TRBD2. The CDR3 runs 15 residues. CDR1 and CDR2 (germline): GTSNPN, SVGIG (reference sequence). V was pared by 5 bases and J by 4 bases, with 9 bases of the junction left unmatched. The CDR3 DNA reads TGTGCCTGGGACTATAGCGGGAGAGGATACAATGAGCAGTTCTTC. It is translated as CAWDYSGRGYNEQFF.

This clone has just one count. This sample includes further DNA sequences coding for the same CDR3. The rearrangement uses TRBV2 and TRBJ2-3, with D possibly being TRBD2 (5 bases). The CDR3 spans 14 residues. Germline assignment: CDR1 SNHLY and CDR2 FYNNEI. Trimming shortened V by 5 bases and J by 3 bases, and 12 bases separated the two germline ends. CDR3 sequence: CASSQDRGTDTQYF. The CDR3 nucleotides read TGTGCCAGCAGTCAAGACCGGGGAACAGATACGCAGTATTTT.

The chain joins TRBV4-1 to TRBJ2-5; TRBD2 matches 12 bases. V shed 1 base and J 2 bases; nucleotides not matched to a gene: 11. The germline CDR1 and CDR2 sequences are MGHRA and YSYEKL. The CDR3 has 19 residues. The CDR3 region has the DNA TGCGCCAGCAGCCAAGGTCTCCTAGCGGGGGGGCGCGGGCAAGAGACCCAGTACTTC. This codes for CASSQGLLAGGRGQETQYF.

The chain recombines TRBV7-9 with TRBJ2-7, with D possibly called TRBD1 or TRBD2 (5 bases each). The CDR3 spans 13 residues. The germline V gene encodes CDR1 SEHNR and CDR2 FQNEAQ (reference sequence). V was clipped by 5 bases and J by 2 bases, with 10 bases between them. The CDR3 nucleotides are TGTGCCAGCAGCCCCGGGGCAACCTACGAGCAGTACTTC. Translated: CASSPGATYEQYF.

The chain uses TRBV6-5 and TRBJ1-6; TRBD1 matches at 8 bases. Germline V gene lookup returns CDR1 MNHEY and CDR2 SVGAGI. Unmatched junction bases numbered 3, after V lost 2 bases and J lost 9 bases. The CDR3 contains 14 residues. CDR3 residues: CASSYGTGLSPLHF. CDR3 DNA sequence: TGTGCCAGCAGTTACGGGACAGGTCTTTCACCCCTCCACTTT.

The chain employs TRBV28 and TRBJ1-4, with D unclear. The germline V gene encodes CDR1 MDHEN and CDR2 SYDVKM. The CDR3 spans 11 residues. V dropped 6 bases and J dropped 8 bases, with 7 bases sitting between them. CDR3 coding DNA: TGTGCCAGCAGACAAGGGGAAAAACTGTTTTTT. This codes for CASRQGEKLFF.

The chain has TRBV19 and TRBJ1-5; D is possibly TRBD1 (6 bases). V was shortened by 6 bases and J by 6 bases, with 15 bases between the two germline ends. Germline CDR1 reads LNHDA; CDR2 reads SQIVND (reference sequence). CDR3 length: 14 residues. This CDR3 reads CASRKDSIAQPQHF. The CDR3 DNA follows: TGTGCCAGTAGGAAGGACAGCATCGCTCAGCCCCAGCATTTT.

V usage is TRBV6-1 and J usage is TRBJ2-3; 10 bases match TRBD2. The junction had 8 bases not matched to a gene; V was cut back by 2 bases and J by 6 bases. The CDR3 runs to 16 residues. The V gene's germline CDR1 is MNHNS and CDR2 SASEGT. CDR3 protein: CASSEWLAGARDTQYF. CDR3 nucleotides: TGTGCCAGCAGTGAATGGCTAGCGGGGGCCCGGGATACGCAGTATTTT.

V is TRBV28 and J is TRBJ2-4; D not resolved. The germline V and J ends were trimmed by 6 bases and 0 bases, with 12 bases remaining between them. The germline V gene has CDR1 MDHEN and CDR2 SYDVKM. CDR3 length equals 15 residues. The CDR3 loop is CASSLRYLAKNIQYF. DNA for the CDR3: TGTGCCAGCAGCCTTAGATACCTAGCCAAAAACATTCAGTACTTC.

The CDR3 is CASSPRDSGAYGYTF. The CDR3 DNA is TGTGCCAGTAGTCCCCGGGACAGTGGAGCCTATGGCTACACCTTC. V and J are TRBV19 and TRBJ1-2; 7 bases align to TRBD1. Germline CDR1 reads LNHDA; CDR2 reads SQIVND (reference sequence). CDR3 length: 15 amino acids. With 5 bases clipped from V and 4 bases from J, the junction kept 10 bases outside the gene matches.